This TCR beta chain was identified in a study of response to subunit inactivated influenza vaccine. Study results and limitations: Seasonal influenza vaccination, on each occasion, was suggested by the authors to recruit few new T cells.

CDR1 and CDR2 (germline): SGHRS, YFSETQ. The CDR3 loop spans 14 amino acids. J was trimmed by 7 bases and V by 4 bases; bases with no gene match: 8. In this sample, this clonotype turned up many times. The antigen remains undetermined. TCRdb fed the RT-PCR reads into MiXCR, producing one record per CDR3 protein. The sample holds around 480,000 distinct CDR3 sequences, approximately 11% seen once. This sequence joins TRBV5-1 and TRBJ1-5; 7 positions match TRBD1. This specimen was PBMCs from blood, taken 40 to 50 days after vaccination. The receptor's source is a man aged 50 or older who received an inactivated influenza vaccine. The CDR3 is CASSPGTAGQPQHF. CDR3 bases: TGCGCCAGCAGCCCCGGGACAGCAGGACAGCCCCAGCATTTT.